The clone carrying this T cell receptor (beta chain) showed up many times. Its target is unknown. Germline V CDR1 and CDR2: MNHEY, SVGAGI. V lost 0 bases, J lost 3 bases, and 9 bases lay in between. The CDR3 covers 14 residues. As TCR cDNA was made by 5'RACE template switching, a universal primer site and UMIs were added. TCRdb redid the calling of the 5' RACE reads with MiXCR, one entry per CDR3 protein. Of about 160,000 distinct CDR3 sequences detected, 6.5% to 8.5% appear once; the ten largest clones hold approximately 2.5%. The sample is drawn from a study of T cells after yellow fever vaccination. Study-level background: When fractions had low cell numbers, they were prepared with SMART-Seq v4 Ultra Low Input.

General study findings and limits: The secondary response was weaker but peaked faster, day 5 versus 15. Reappearing after the booster were most of the clones from primary vaccination (about 95% CD4, 88% CD8).

The J gene is TRBJ2-7, the V gene TRBV6-5; D is unclear. The sample in question was CD4+ T cells sorted from PBMCs, obtained 5 to 6 days after the first yellow fever vaccination. The receptor's source is a young man who received the YFV17D yellow fever vaccine. CDR3 loop: CASSYSAGDYEQYF. In DNA, the CDR3 is TGTGCCAGCAGTTACTCGGCAGGAGACTACGAGCAGTACTTC.